This record looks at one TCR beta chain sequence and its context. Its target is not known. Trimming removed 6 bases from V and 4 bases from J, with 13 bases in between. This CDR3 spans 13 amino acids. Germline V lookup: CDR1 MDHEN, CDR2 SYDVKM. The entry originates in a study of T cell responses to AZD1222 COVID-19 vaccine. Overall study results and limits: Donors skewed white British and female; clonal diversity was possibly underestimated. Baseline serology detected seropositivity in only a handful of AZD1222 recipients. Reportedly, nearly half of unique spike TCRs recognized epitopes outside B.1.351/B.1.1.7 mutations.

The data were produced by immunoSEQ multiplex PCR, yet TCRdb's version contains in-frame clones alone and is incomplete. The table records approximately 180,000 clones, just under 90% of them present only once. The sample in question was peripheral blood, obtained 28 days after the second dose of the MenACWY control vaccine. This chain links TRBV28 with TRBJ2-7; possible D gene TRBD1, 6 bases. This sequence originates from an adult who received the MenACWY meningococcal vaccine as a control. The CDR3 region has the DNA TGTGCCAGCAGCATAACAGGGTTTTACGAGCAGTACTTC. It encodes CASSITGFYEQYF. The entire variable domain, with the rest obtained from reference TRBV28 and TRBJ2-7, is as follows: DVKVTQSSRYLVKRTGEKVFLECVQDMDHENMFWYRQDPGLGLRLIYFSYDVKMKEKGDIPEGYSVSREKKERFSLILESASTNQTSMYLCASSITGFYEQYFGPGTRLTVT.